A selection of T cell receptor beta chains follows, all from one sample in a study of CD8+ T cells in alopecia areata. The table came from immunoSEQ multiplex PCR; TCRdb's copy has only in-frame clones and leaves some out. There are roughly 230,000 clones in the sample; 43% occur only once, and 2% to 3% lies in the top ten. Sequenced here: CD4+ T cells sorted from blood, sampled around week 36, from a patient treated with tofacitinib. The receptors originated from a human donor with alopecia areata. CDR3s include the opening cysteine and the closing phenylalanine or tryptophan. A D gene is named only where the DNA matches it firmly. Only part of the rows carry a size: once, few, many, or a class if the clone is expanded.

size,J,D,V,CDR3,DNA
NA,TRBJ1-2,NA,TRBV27,CASSSGGVENYGYTF,TGTGCCAGCAGTTCCGGTGGAGTGGAGAACTATGGCTACACCTTC
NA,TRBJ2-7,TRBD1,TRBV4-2,CASSQAGTGGDEQYF,TGTGCCAGCAGCCAAGCCGGGACAGGGGGCGACGAGCAGTACTTC
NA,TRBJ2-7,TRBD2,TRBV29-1,CSVWEGYEQYF,TGCAGCGTTTGGGAGGGGTACGAGCAGTACTTC
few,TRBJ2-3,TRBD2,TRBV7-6,CASSLLAGGPTDTQYF,TGTGCCAGCAGCTTACTAGCGGGAGGCCCCACAGATACGCAGTATTTT
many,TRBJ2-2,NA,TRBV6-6,CGAGELFF,TGTGGGGCCGGGGAGCTGTTTTTT
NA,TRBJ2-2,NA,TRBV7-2,CASSTKQGLTNTGELFF,TGTGCCAGCAGCACTAAACAGGGCCTTACGAACACCGGGGAGCTGTTTTTT
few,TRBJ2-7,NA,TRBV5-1,CASSLTGDYEQYF,TGCGCCAGCTCTTTGACAGGAGACTACGAGCAGTACTTC
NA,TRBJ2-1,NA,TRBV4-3,CASSQARGVQFF,TGCGCCAGCAGCCAAGCGCGGGGCGTGCAGTTCTTC
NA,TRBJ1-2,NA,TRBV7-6,CASSLDPSSYAYTF,TGTGCCAGCAGCTTAGATCCGTCAAGTTATGCCTACACCTTC
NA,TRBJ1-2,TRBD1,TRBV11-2,CASRRTGGVGGYTF,TGTGCCAGCAGACGAACAGGGGGCGTCGGTGGCTACACCTTC
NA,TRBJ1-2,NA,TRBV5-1,CASSSGFGYTF,TGCGCCAGCAGCTCAGGGTTTGGCTACACCTTC
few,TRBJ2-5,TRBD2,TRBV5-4,CASSFGGGPASQETQYF,TGTGCCAGCAGCTTCGGCGGGGGGCCCGCCTCACAAGAGACCCAGTACTTC
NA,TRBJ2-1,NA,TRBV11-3,CASSLGRSSYNEQFF,TGTGCCAGCAGCTTAGGCAGGAGCTCCTACAATGAGCAGTTCTTC
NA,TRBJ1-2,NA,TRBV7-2,CASSLGGESGYTF,TGTGCCAGCAGCTTAGGGGGTGAATCGGGCTACACCTTC
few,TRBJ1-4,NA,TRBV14,CASSQDGSGEKLFF,TGTGCCAGCAGCCAAGACGGGTCAGGGGAAAAACTGTTTTTT
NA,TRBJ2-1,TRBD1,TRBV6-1,CASSRTGLINEQFF,TGTGCCAGCAGCAGGACAGGGTTGATCAATGAGCAGTTCTTC
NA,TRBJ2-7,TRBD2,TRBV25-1,CASSENEGGEQYF,TGTGCCAGCAGTGAAAATGAGGGAGGGGAGCAGTACTTC
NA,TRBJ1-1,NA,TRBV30,CAWSAESDTEAFF,TGTGCCTGGAGTGCAGAATCGGACACTGAAGCTTTCTTT
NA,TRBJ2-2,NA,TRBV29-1,CSVVLRERVGELFF,TGCAGCGTTGTACTACGGGAGCGGGTCGGGGAGCTGTTTTTT
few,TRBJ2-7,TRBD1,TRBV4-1,CASSQDRGRLYEQYF,TGCGCCAGCAGCCAAGACAGGGGGCGCCTCTACGAGCAGTACTTC
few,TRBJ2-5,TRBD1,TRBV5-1,CASSIGQGGQETQYF,TGCGCCAGCAGCATTGGACAGGGTGGGCAAGAGACCCAGTACTTC
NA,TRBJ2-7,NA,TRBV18,CASSEQGHEQYF,TGTGCCAGCTCGGAGCAGGGGCACGAGCAGTACTTC
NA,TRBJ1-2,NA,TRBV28,CASSPPSDRYGYTF,TGTGCCAGCAGTCCCCCCTCCGACAGGTACGGCTACACCTTC
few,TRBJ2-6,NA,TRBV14,CASSPSSGANVLTF,TGTGCCAGCAGCCCCTCCTCTGGGGCCAACGTCCTGACTTTC
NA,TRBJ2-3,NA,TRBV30,CAWSAPGTDTQYF,TGTGCCTGGAGTGCCCCCGGCACAGATACGCAGTATTTT
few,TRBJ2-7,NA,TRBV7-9,CASSQDIGASYEQYF,TGTGCCAGCAGTCAAGATATCGGGGCCAGCTACGAGCAGTACTTC
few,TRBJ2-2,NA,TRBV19,CASSMGQGINGELFF,TGTGCCAGTAGTATGGGCCAGGGTATTAACGGGGAGCTGTTTTTT
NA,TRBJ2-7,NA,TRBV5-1,CASSLVSRRSSYEQYF,TGCGCCAGCAGCTTGGTTTCACGGAGGAGCTCCTACGAGCAGTACTTC
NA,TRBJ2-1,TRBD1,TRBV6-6,CAGRQGSYNEQFF,TGTGCCGGACGACAGGGATCGTACAATGAGCAGTTCTTC
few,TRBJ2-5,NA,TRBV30,CAWTVGGGGRTQYF,TGTGCCTGGACGGTGGGTGGCGGCGGTCGGACCCAGTACTTC
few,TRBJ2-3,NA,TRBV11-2,CASSLERASTDTQYF,TGTGCCAGCAGCTTGGAGCGGGCGAGCACAGATACGCAGTATTTT
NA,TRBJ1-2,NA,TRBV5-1,CASSLDPSPALITF,TGCGCCAGCAGCTTGGACCCCAGTCCGGCGTTGATCACCTTC
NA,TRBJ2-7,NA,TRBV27,CASSGGRSSYEQYF,TGTGCCAGCAGTGGAGGACGGAGCTCCTACGAGCAGTACTTC
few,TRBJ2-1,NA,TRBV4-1,CASSQDTPVHEQFF,TGCGCCAGCAGCCAAGATACCCCGGTTCATGAGCAGTTCTTC
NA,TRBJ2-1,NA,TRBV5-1,CASSLDHNEQFF,TGCGCCAGCAGCTTGGATCACAATGAGCAGTTCTTC
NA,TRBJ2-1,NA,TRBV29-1,CSVAPRLSNEQFF,TGCAGCGTTGCCCCCAGGTTAAGCAATGAGCAGTTCTTC
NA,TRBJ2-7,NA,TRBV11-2,CASSPGWGRGSEQYF,TGTGCCAGCAGCCCAGGTTGGGGCCGTGGCTCCGAGCAGTACTTC
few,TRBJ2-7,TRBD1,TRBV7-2,CASSQARPGQGGYEQYF,TGTGCCAGCAGCCAAGCTCGGCCGGGACAGGGGGGCTACGAGCAGTACTTC
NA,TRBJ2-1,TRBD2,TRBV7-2,CASSSGDYNNEQFF,TGTGCCAGCAGCTCGGGGGACTACAACAATGAGCAGTTCTTC
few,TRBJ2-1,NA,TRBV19,CASSPQRLSNEQFF,TGTGCCAGTAGTCCACAAAGGCTGAGCAATGAGCAGTTCTTC
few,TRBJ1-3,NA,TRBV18,CASSPPRDSGNTIYF,TGTGCCAGCTCACCACCAAGGGACTCTGGAAACACCATATATTTT
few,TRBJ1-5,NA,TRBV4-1,CASSQGTAGGNQPQHF,TGCGCCAGCAGCCAAGGAACCGCGGGTGGCAATCAGCCCCAGCATTTT
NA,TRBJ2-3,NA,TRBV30,CAWRGPEGVTQYF,TGTGCCTGGAGAGGACCAGAGGGGGTTACGCAGTATTTT
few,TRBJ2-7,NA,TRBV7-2,CASSTRADEQYF,TGTGCCAGCAGCACCAGGGCCGACGAGCAGTACTTC
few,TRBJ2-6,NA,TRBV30,CAWSVIFSGANVLTF,TGTGCCTGGAGTGTAATCTTCTCTGGGGCCAACGTCCTGACTTTC